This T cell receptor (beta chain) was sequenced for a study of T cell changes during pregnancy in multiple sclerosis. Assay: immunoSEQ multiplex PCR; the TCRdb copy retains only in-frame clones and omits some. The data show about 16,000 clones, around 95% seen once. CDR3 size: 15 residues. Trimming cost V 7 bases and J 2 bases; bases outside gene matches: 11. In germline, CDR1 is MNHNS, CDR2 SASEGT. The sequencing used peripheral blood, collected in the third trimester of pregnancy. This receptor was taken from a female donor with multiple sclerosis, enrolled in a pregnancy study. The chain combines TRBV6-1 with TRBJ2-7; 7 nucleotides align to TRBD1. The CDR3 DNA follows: TGTGCCAGCAACCTAAGACAGGGACGACCCTACGAGCAGTACTTC. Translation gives CASNLRQGRPYEQYF.